In its sample, the clone carrying this TCR beta chain was seen once. Libraries were prepared by immunoSEQ multiplex PCR; TCRdb keeps only in-frame clonotypes and omits some of them. The top ten hold 1.6% of the sample, which has 43,000 or so clones, about 95% seen once. This CDR3 region has 13 residues. Germline CDR1 reads MGHRA; CDR2 reads YSYEKL. Deletions cut 2 bases from V and 9 bases from J, with 11 bases between. The sample originates from a study of graft-versus-host responses after intestinal transplantation. The chain couples TRBV4-1 to TRBJ2-1, with D possibly matching TRBD2 (5 bases). The sample was PBMCs, taken approximately 360 days after intestinal transplant. This TCR came from a human patient who received an intestinal transplant, so some T cells may come from the graft donor. CDR3 nucleotides: TGCGCCAGCAGCCAACCCCGTGAGGGTGAGCAGTTCTTC. Encoded protein: CASSQPREGEQFF.